This TCR beta chain was sequenced in a study of Graves' ophthalmopathy and Graves' hyperthyroidism. Amplification targeted the TCR beta CDR3 regions, with RNA transcripts as the source material. HTBI primers were used in a first-round RT-PCR, which preceded a second-round multiplex PCR. TCRdb reanalysed the multiplex PCR reads using MiXCR and keeps one entry per CDR3 protein. The profile shows around 1,000,000 distinct CDR3 sequences, 35% to 40% of them singletons. It was on clinical symptoms, serum thyroxine, TRAb, thyroid ultrasound and orbital computed tomography that diagnosis relied. A few counts support this clonotype. Sequencing was done on a sample of peripheral blood or thyroid tissue (not recorded which). The receptor was isolated from an adult man with Graves' hyperthyroidism.

Here the CDR3 reads CASSVVIDGANVLTF. CDR3 nucleotide sequence: TGTGCCAGCAGCGTAGTGATAGATGGGGCCAACGTCCTGACTTTC. This chain connects TRBV9 to TRBJ2-6; no clear D. Trimming removed 0 bases from V and 3 bases from J, with 7 bases in between. The CDR3 contains 15 residues. Germline V gene lookup returns CDR1 SGDLS and CDR2 YYNGEE.